The present T cell receptor beta chain was sequenced within a study of post-analysis software for immune sequencing data. Germline-derived CDR1 and CDR2 are MNHNY and SVGAGI (reference sequence). The CDR3 is 15 residues long. With 2 bases clipped from V and 4 bases from J, the junction kept 5 bases outside the gene matches. Findings and limits, study-wide: Four or five TRBV segments (TRBV5-6, TRBV5-1 and TRBV20-1 among them) occurred more frequently in patients than in controls.

As for this clonotype: Its antigen is as yet unknown.

TCR beta libraries were prepared from cDNA with unique molecular identifiers. TCRdb itself ran the PCR reads through MiXCR, one entry per CDR3 protein. Here the sample spans hundreds of thousands of distinct CDR3 sequences, approximately 59% being singletons. This chain connects TRBV6-6 to TRBJ1-5; the match to TRBD1 covers 7 bases. The material sequenced was blood. This clonotype was sampled from a girl aged 2-9 years with multiple sclerosis. CDR3 bases: TGTGCCAGCAGTTACCTCGGGACAGCTAATCAGCCCCAGCATTTT. Amino acid sequence: CASSYLGTANQPQHF.